This T cell receptor beta chain was sequenced for a study of CD8+CD57+ T cells in acquired aplastic anemia. Whole-study context: Sorted CD4+ plus CD8+ cells gave DNA averaging roughly 3 ug. Findings of the study overall: There were twenty-nine CD8+ CDR3 sequences that occurred in both patients and controls.

Concerning this clonotype itself: Its matching antigen is unknown.

Germline loops: CDR1 MNHNY, CDR2 SVGAGI (reference sequence). Trimming removed 0 bases at V and 0 bases at J, with 8 bases between. The CDR3 has 16 residues. The study profiled TCR beta VDJ and CDR3 using genomic DNA as template. TCRdb redid the calling of the reads with MiXCR, one entry per CDR3 protein. The repertoire holds a few hundred thousand distinct CDR3 sequences, with roughly half as singletons. The specimen was sorted CD4+, CD8+, or CD8+CD57+ T cells (not recorded which) from PBMCs. This clonotype was obtained from a human donor with severe aplastic anemia or a healthy control (not recorded which). The chain recombines TRBV6-6 with TRBJ2-2; the D gene is possibly TRBD1 (5 bases). The CDR3 region has the DNA TGTGCCAGCAGTTACTCCGACAGTTCGAACACCGGGGAGCTGTTTTTT. It is translated as CASSYSDSSNTGELFF.